The sequence of this T cell receptor (beta chain) was determined in a study of shared clonotypes between healthy human individuals. Study background: The donor group consisted of two women and three men, aged 18 to 49. Overall study results and limits: What naive subsets generally showed was a larger estimated richness than memory subsets showed. Investigators expected sequencing depth to affect clonotype sharing among donors.

From germline, CDR1 is MDHEN and CDR2 SYDVKM. This CDR3 has 13 residues. V was pared by 9 bases and J by 9 bases, with 11 bases of the junction left unmatched. Worth noting for this clone: The antigen is not known.

Across several immunoSEQ plates, the genomic DNA of each subset was split evenly. Profiled with immunoSEQ multiplex PCR; TCRdb holds only in-frame clones, not every one. Among around 700,000 clones listed, about three quarters were seen once. The source material was memory CD4+ T cells sorted from blood. Regarding subset: CD45RA-negative fraction. This chain uses TRBV28 with TRBJ2-1, with 7 bases matching TRBD2. The TCR comes from a woman aged 25 to 39 in good health. CDR3 residues: CASSAGILGEQFF. The CDR3 region has the DNA TGTGCCAGTTCAGCGGGAATCCTGGGTGAGCAGTTCTTC. The full variable domain, completed using reference TRBV28 and TRBJ2-1, is DVKVTQSSRYLVKRTGEKVFLECVQDMDHENMFWYRQDPGLGLRLIYFSYDVKMKEKGDIPEGYSVSREKKERFSLILESASTNQTSMYLCASSAGILGEQFFGPGTRLTVL.